Below are 32 T cell receptor beta chains sequenced from a single sample in a study of blood T cell repertoires in COVID-19. Repertoires were generated with immunoSEQ multiplex PCR, while TCRdb's copy carries only in-frame clones and drops some. Here the sample spans 150,000 to 200,000 clones, roughly 80% being singletons. The sample consisted of peripheral blood. The receptors here all came from a human donor with acute or convalescent COVID-19. The donor label of this sample is uncertain.

V gene TRBV19 combines with J gene TRBJ1-2; 9 bases match TRBD1. The CDR3 covers 14 residues. CDR1 and CDR2 (germline): LNHDA, SQIVND (reference sequence). The junction had 8 bases not matched to a gene; V was cut back by 5 bases and J by 7 bases. The CDR3 is CASSLSRTGVGYTF. The CDR3 DNA sequence: TGTGCCAGTAGTTTGTCAAGGACAGGGGTTGGCTACACCTTC.

CDR3 region: CASSQDTLGGYGYTF. The CDR3 nucleotides are TGTGCCAGCAGCCAAGACACTTTGGGCGGGTATGGCTACACCTTC. This chain joins TRBV3-1 (or the pseudogene TRBV3-2) and TRBJ1-2, with D uncertain. The V end was cut by 0 bases, the J end by 5 bases, with 13 bases between. The length of the CDR3 is 15 residues. CDR1 LGHDT and CDR2 YNNKEL come from the germline V gene (reference sequence).

J is TRBJ2-4 and V is TRBV5-6; D is possibly TRBD2 (6 bases). The CDR3 totals 16 residues. Germline-derived CDR1 and CDR2 are SGHDT and YYEEEE. The V and J ends lost 0 bases and 0 bases respectively, with 10 bases between them. This CDR3 reads CASSLAGTLAKNIQYF. The CDR3 nucleotides are TGTGCCAGCAGCTTGGCGGGGACTCTAGCCAAAAACATTCAGTACTTC.

This chain connects TRBV7-3 to TRBJ2-1, with 9 bases that match TRBD2. Unmatched junction bases numbered 5, after V lost 1 base and J lost 4 bases. This CDR3 has 16 residues. Per germline, CDR1 SGHTA and CDR2 FQGTGA. The CDR3 bases are TGTGCCAGCAGCTTAATCTCCGCGGGGGGGTACAATGAGCAGTTCTTC. Translated: CASSLISAGGYNEQFF.

The chain joins TRBV10-3 to TRBJ2-1; D unresolved. This CDR3 is 15 amino acids long. Germline CDR1 is ENHRY and CDR2 is SYGVKD. Trimming left V 2 bases short and J 0 bases short, with 8 bases between. For the CDR3, the DNA is TGTGCCATCAGTGAGCAACTATCCTCCTACAATGAGCAGTTCTTC. Translated: CAISEQLSSYNEQFF.

The chain combines TRBV7-2 with TRBJ1-6, with TRBD1 matching over 7 bases. The CDR3 is 15 residues long. V dropped 5 bases and J dropped 6; count of bases not matched to a gene: 7. CDR1 and CDR2 from the germline V gene are SGHTA and FQGNSA. CDR3 bases: TGTGCCAGCAGCACAAGACAGGGAAGTAATTCACCCCTCCACTTT. Translation: CASSTRQGSNSPLHF.

The rearrangement joins TRBV6-5 to TRBJ1-2; D remains ambiguous. The CDR3 has 16 residues. V was shortened by 0 bases and J by 6 bases, with 17 bases between the two germline ends. Germline CDR1 and CDR2: MNHEY and SVGAGI. The CDR3 loop is CASSYSMVRNRDGYTF. The CDR3 DNA reads as TGTGCCAGCAGTTACTCGATGGTGAGGAATCGCGATGGCTACACCTTC.

This chain uses TRBV7-2 with TRBJ2-7; 7 nucleotides line up with TRBD1. The CDR3 extends over 15 amino acids. Germline V gene lookup returns CDR1 SGHTA and CDR2 FQGNSA. V lost 5 bases and J lost 7; bases outside the gene matches: 14. CDR3 sequence (DNA): TGTGCCAGCAGCCCTGATACCGGGGTCAGGGGGGAGCAGTACTTC. This encodes CASSPDTGVRGEQYF.

The J gene is TRBJ1-2, the V gene TRBV5-6; D gene uncertain. Trimming took 0 bases from V and 5 from J, leaving 8 bases between them. The CDR3 has 13 amino acids. Germline V gene data show CDR1 as SGHDT and CDR2 as YYEEEE. The CDR3 spells CASSLVAGYGYTF. In DNA, the CDR3 is TGTGCCAGCAGCTTGGTAGCTGGTTATGGCTACACCTTC. Variable domain in full (rest from reference TRBV5-6 and TRBJ1-2): DAGVTQSPTHLIKTRGQQVTLRCSPKSGHDTVSWYQQALGQGPQFIFQYYEEEERQRGNFPDRFSGHQFPNYSSELNVNALLLGDSALYLCASSLVAGYGYTFGSGTRLTVV.

The chain carries TRBV5-5 and TRBJ2-1; D not certain. The CDR3 totals 14 residues. V lost 1 base and J 5 bases, leaving 10 bases between the germline ends. Germline V lookup: CDR1 SGHKS, CDR2 YYEKEE (reference sequence). The CDR3 DNA reads as TGTGCCAGCAGCTTGATCCCCTACGACAATGAGCAGTTCTTC. It yields the protein CASSLIPYDNEQFF.

The J gene is TRBJ2-7, the V gene TRBV5-1; 9 bases map to TRBD1. With 3 bases clipped from V and 5 bases from J, the junction kept 15 bases outside the gene matches. Germline CDR1 and CDR2: SGHRS and YFSETQ. This CDR3 region has 17 residues. DNA for the CDR3: TGCGCCAGCAGCTCCGGTTTCCTCGGGACAGGGTACCACGAGCAGTACTTC. Translating it yields CASSSGFLGTGYHEQYF.

This clone showed up just once. This chain joins TRBV19 and TRBJ1-6, with 7 bases lining up with TRBD1. The length of the CDR3 is 12 residues. J was trimmed by 9 bases and V by 7 bases; bases with no gene match: 3. Looked up from germline, CDR1 is LNHDA and CDR2 is SQIVND (reference sequence). The CDR3 bases are TGTGCCAGTAACAGACAGGGTTCACCCCTCCACTTT. It specifies CASNRQGSPLHF.

This clone was detected only a few times. The chain uses TRBV7-9 and TRBJ2-5, with TRBD2 matching over 10 bases. This CDR3 has 14 amino acids. J lost 5 bases, V lost 5 bases, and 5 bases had no gene match. Germline assignment: CDR1 SEHNR and CDR2 FQNEAQ (reference sequence). The CDR3 reads CASSREAGGETQYF. The CDR3 region has the DNA TGTGCCAGCAGCAGAGAAGCGGGAGGGGAGACCCAGTACTTC.

The V call is TRBV6-5, the J call TRBJ2-5, with D maybe TRBD1 (5 bases). V was trimmed by 7 bases and J by 1 base, leaving 7 bases between them. This CDR3 comprises 12 residues. Germline V gives CDR1 MNHEY, CDR2 SVGAGI. The CDR3 is CASNRLQETQYF. The CDR3 nucleotides are TGTGCCAGCAACAGGCTCCAAGAGACCCAGTACTTC.

This chain connects TRBV9 to TRBJ1-2; D is undetermined. Per germline, CDR1 SGDLS and CDR2 YYNGEE. CDR3 size: 13 residues. Trimming shortened V by 0 bases and J by 5 bases, and 8 bases separated the two germline ends. The DNA of the CDR3 is TGTGCCAGCAGCGTAGGCGGGTCTTATGGCTACACCTTC. Its translation is CASSVGGSYGYTF. Filled out from reference TRBV9 and TRBJ1-2, the complete variable domain reads DSGVTQTPKHLITATGQRVTLRCSPRSGDLSVYWYQQSLDQGLQFLIQYYNGEERAKGNILERFSAQQFPDLHSELNLSSLELGDSALYFCASSVGGSYGYTFGSGTRLTVV.

V gene TRBV19 combines with J gene TRBJ2-3; D is possibly TRBD2 (6 bases). The V and J ends lost 7 bases and 5 bases respectively, with 19 bases between them. Germline V gene data show CDR1 as LNHDA and CDR2 as SQIVND (reference sequence). The length of the CDR3 is 15 residues. The CDR3 reads CASTDPGTWEDTQYF. For the CDR3, the DNA is TGTGCCAGTACCGATCCCGGGACTTGGGAAGATACGCAGTATTTT.

The rearrangement links TRBV18 to TRBJ2-3, with TRBD1 matching over 8 bases. The CDR3 runs to 15 residues. The germline gives CDR1 KGHSH, CDR2 LQKENI. V was clipped by 3 bases and J by 4 bases; unmatched bases: 6. This CDR3 reads CASSPTGGTADTQYF. Written as DNA, the CDR3 is TGTGCCAGCTCACCTACAGGGGGAACGGCAGATACGCAGTATTTT.

The V and J genes are TRBV6-2 or TRBV6-3 and TRBJ1-5; possibly TRBD1 for D (5 bases). Germline-derived CDR1 and CDR2 are MNHEY and SVGEGT. This CDR3 is built from 15 residues. V lost 6 bases, J lost 3 bases, and 15 bases lay in between. CDR3 amino acids: CASSAPGGINQPQHF. The CDR3 DNA sequence: TGTGCCAGCAGCGCGCCCGGGGGGATCAATCAGCCCCAGCATTTT.

The chain is built from TRBV9 and TRBJ1-6, with D possibly TRBD1 on 5 matching bases. The germline V and J ends were trimmed by 7 bases and 7 bases, with 15 bases remaining between them. Germline V gives CDR1 SGDLS, CDR2 YYNGEE. The CDR3 totals 14 residues. The CDR3, as DNA: TGTGCCAGCGGAGGGGCTGGTGGAAATTCACCCCTCCACTTT. Protein product: CASGGAGGNSPLHF.

This chain uses TRBV28 with TRBJ1-5; D gene unclear. In germline, CDR1 is MDHEN, CDR2 SYDVKM. The length of the CDR3 is 14 residues. V lost 5 bases and J lost 0, with 8 bases in between. CDR3 amino acids: CASSPSGSNQPQHF. The CDR3 DNA reads as TGTGCCAGCAGTCCCTCCGGTAGCAATCAGCCCCAGCATTTT.

The table lists this clone with a few counts. This chain joins TRBV6-5 and TRBJ2-5; 8 nucleotides match TRBD2. V was pared by 0 bases and J by 5 bases, with 5 bases of the junction left unmatched. The germline V gene has CDR1 MNHEY and CDR2 SVGAGI. The CDR3 extends over 15 amino acids. The CDR3: CASSYSSGTGETQYF. CDR3 nucleotide sequence: TGTGCCAGCAGTTACTCTAGCGGGACGGGGGAGACCCAGTACTTC.

A single count supports this clone. The chain combines TRBV21-1 with TRBJ1-5. TRBV21-1 is listed as a pseudogene. This CDR3 is 16 amino acids long. The CDR3 loop is CASSPSGGSSNQPQHF. In nucleotides, the CDR3 is TGTGCCAGCAGCCCCTCTGGAGGTAGCTCCAATCAGCCCCAGCATTTT.

The V gene is TRBV7-9, the J gene TRBJ1-1; D is undetermined. The CDR3 totals 13 residues. V lost 4 bases and J 5 bases, leaving 11 bases between the germline ends. The germline gives CDR1 SEHNR, CDR2 FQNEAQ (reference sequence). In DNA form, the CDR3 reads TGTGCCAGCAGCTCATCCGGAGGAACTGAAGCTTTCTTT. Translated, it gives CASSSSGGTEAFF.

The J gene is TRBJ1-2, the V gene TRBV12-3 or TRBV12-4, with D possibly TRBD1 on 5 matching bases. V was shortened by 6 bases and J by 5 bases, with 10 bases between the two germline ends. The CDR3 is 12 residues long. The CDR3 loop reads CASSLQAYGYTF. The CDR3 DNA reads as TGTGCCAGCAGCCTACAGGCTTATGGCTACACCTTC.

V and J are TRBV5-1 and TRBJ2-3, with 7 bases matching TRBD2. The CDR3 is 16 amino acids. The germline V gene has CDR1 SGHRS and CDR2 YFSETQ. Germline trimming cut 3 bases from V and 1 base from J; bases unmatched to any gene: 8. The CDR3 loop is CASSSGGASGTDTQYF. The DNA for the CDR3 is TGCGCCAGCAGCTCGGGGGGTGCTAGCGGCACAGATACGCAGTATTTT.

The chain is built from TRBV9 and TRBJ1-6; D is perhaps TRBD1 (6 bases). CDR3 length: 16 amino acids. V lost 4 bases and J lost 7, with 18 bases in between. CDR1 SGDLS and CDR2 YYNGEE come from the germline V gene. CDR3 nucleotides: TGTGCCAGCAGCCCGGGACACTCGGCGAGGAATTCACCCCTCCACTTT. Amino acid sequence: CASSPGHSARNSPLHF.

The chain couples TRBV9 to TRBJ1-5, with TRBD1 matching 7 bases. In germline, CDR1 is SGDLS, CDR2 YYNGEE. The CDR3 contains 16 residues. Trimming took 3 bases from V and 1 from J; bases not matched to a gene: 7. The CDR3 coding sequence is TGTGCCAGCAGCGCCGATTCAGGGGGGAGCAATCAGCCCCAGCATTTT. Amino acids: CASSADSGGSNQPQHF.

The chain links TRBV10-1 to TRBJ1-6; D is possibly TRBD1 (5 bases). V lost 10 bases, J lost 10 bases, and 23 bases lay in between. In germline, CDR1 is WNHNN, CDR2 SYGVQD (reference sequence). The CDR3 extends over 15 amino acids. CDR3 nucleotides: TGCGCCACCATACATGGGGCAGGGTTCAGATCACCCCTCCACTTT. It is translated as CATIHGAGFRSPLHF.

The CDR3 here is CASSLWGGLAGAPYEQYF. The CDR3 bases are TGTGCCAGCAGCTTGTGGGGGGGACTAGCGGGAGCTCCCTACGAGCAGTACTTC. V gene TRBV7-9 combines with J gene TRBJ2-7; the match to TRBD2 covers 14 bases. The CDR3 has 18 residues. Trimming cost V 3 bases and J 2 bases; bases outside gene matches: 9. CDR1 SEHNR and CDR2 FQNEAQ come from the germline V gene (reference sequence).

This clone was detected ten times or more. J is TRBJ2-1 and V is TRBV7-9, with TRBD2 matching 8 bases. Unmatched junction bases numbered 9, after V lost 7 bases and J lost 1 base. The CDR3 is made up of 16 amino acids. Germline V gene lookup returns CDR1 SEHNR and CDR2 FQNEAQ (reference sequence). As DNA, the CDR3 is TGTGCCAGCATCCAGGGACGGGAGGGATCCTACAATGAGCAGTTCTTC. Translated: CASIQGREGSYNEQFF.

The J gene is TRBJ2-3, the V gene TRBV3-1 (or the pseudogene TRBV3-2), with D perhaps TRBD1 (6 bases). The CDR3 runs 13 residues. CDR1 LGHDT and CDR2 YNNKEL come from the germline V gene (reference sequence). V lost 3 bases, J lost 8 bases, and 12 bases lay in between. The CDR3: CASSQSLGGTQYF. In nucleotides, the CDR3 is TGTGCCAGCAGCCAGAGCCTAGGGGGTACGCAGTATTTT.

There are a few counts of this clone. This rearrangement joins TRBV29-1 to TRBJ1-1, with 7 bases lining up with TRBD1. Trimming at V came to 7 bases and at J to 0 bases, leaving 11 bases not matched to a gene. CDR3 size: 15 residues. Germline CDR1 reads SQVTM; CDR2 reads ANQGSEA. CDR3 in amino acids: CSGHRDSGMNTEAFF. In nucleotides, the CDR3 is TGCAGCGGCCACCGGGACAGCGGTATGAACACTGAAGCTTTCTTT.